Reported below is one T cell receptor (beta chain). Germline V gives CDR1 LNHDA, CDR2 SQIVND (reference sequence). Trimming removed 3 bases from V and 7 bases from J, with 13 bases in between. The CDR3 runs 15 residues. TCRdb keeps only in-frame clones here, not all; method: immunoSEQ multiplex PCR. The data show about 140,000 clones, roughly three quarters seen once. This record belongs to a study of blood T cell repertoires in COVID-19. The chain is built from TRBV19 and TRBJ1-6; D remains unclear. This sequence originates from an older woman with acute or convalescent COVID-19. Sequenced input: peripheral blood. CDR3 in amino acids: CASSIHEEPNSPLHF. The DNA for the CDR3 is TGTGCCAGTAGTATCCACGAGGAACCGAATTCACCCCTCCACTTT.